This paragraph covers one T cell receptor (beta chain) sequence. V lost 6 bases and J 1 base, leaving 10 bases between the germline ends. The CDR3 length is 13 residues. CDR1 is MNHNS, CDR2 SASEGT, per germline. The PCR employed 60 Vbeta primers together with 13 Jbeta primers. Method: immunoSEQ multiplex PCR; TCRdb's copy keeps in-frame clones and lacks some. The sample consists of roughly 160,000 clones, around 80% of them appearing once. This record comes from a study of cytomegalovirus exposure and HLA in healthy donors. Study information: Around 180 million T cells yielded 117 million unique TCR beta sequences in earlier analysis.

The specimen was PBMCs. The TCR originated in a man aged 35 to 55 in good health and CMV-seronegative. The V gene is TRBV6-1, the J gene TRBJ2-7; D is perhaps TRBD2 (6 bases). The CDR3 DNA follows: TGTGCCAGCAGCCTCCGGGAGTCCTACGAGCAGTACTTC. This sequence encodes CASSLRESYEQYF.